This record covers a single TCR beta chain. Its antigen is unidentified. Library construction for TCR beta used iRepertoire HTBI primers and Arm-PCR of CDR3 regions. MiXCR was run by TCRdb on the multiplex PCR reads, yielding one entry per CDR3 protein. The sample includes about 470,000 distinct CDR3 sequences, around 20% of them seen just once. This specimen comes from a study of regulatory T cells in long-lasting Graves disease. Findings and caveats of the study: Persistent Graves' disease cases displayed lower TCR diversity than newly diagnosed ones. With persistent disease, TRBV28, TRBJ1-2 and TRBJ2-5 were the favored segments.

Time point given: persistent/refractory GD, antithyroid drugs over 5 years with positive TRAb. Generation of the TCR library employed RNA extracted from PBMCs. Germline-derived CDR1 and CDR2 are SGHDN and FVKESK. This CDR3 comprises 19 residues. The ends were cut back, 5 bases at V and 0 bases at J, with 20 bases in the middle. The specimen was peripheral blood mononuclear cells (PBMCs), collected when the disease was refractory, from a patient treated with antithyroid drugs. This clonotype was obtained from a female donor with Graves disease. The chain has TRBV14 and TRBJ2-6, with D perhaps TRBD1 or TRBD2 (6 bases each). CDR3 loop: CASSSSRGPPYSGANVLTF. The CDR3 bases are TGTGCCAGCAGCTCGTCTCGGGGGCCGCCTTACTCTGGGGCCAACGTCCTGACTTTC.